This T cell receptor beta chain was recovered during a study of OX40 agonist ivuxolimab in advanced cancers. This clone has a handful of counts. One end of the junction does not line up with germline, which may come from a read error. Clones were read by immunoSEQ multiplex PCR, and TCRdb kept only the in-frame ones, dropping some. The profile shows tens of thousands of clones, over 80% of them singletons. Germline CDR1 SGHTA, CDR2 FQGNSA. This CDR3 has 13 amino acids. Systemic immunosuppression or a history of autoimmune disease excluded patients. The material was CD4+ or CD8+ T cells sorted from blood, obtained in a trial of the OX40 agonist ivuxolimab. This sequence was found in an adult with an advanced solid tumor such as melanoma, head and neck, liver or kidney cancer. The chain carries TRBV7-2 and TRBJ2-7; D not resolved. The CDR3 DNA follows: TGTGCCAGCCGCTTGTCGCGGTCCTACGAGCAGTACTTC. Its translation is CASRLSRSYEQYF.